The 21 T cell receptor beta chains below were found in one sample sequenced in a study of T-cell reconstitution after alpha-beta-depleted transplantation in children. Preparation of the TCRbeta library involved a method that used unique molecular identifiers. One entry per CDR3 protein, called by TCRdb with MiXCR from the PCR reads. Among about 260,000 distinct CDR3 sequences listed, roughly 7.7% were seen once. The material sequenced was PBMCs, mostly from graft donor cells, taken 180 days after TCRalphabeta/CD19-depleted stem cell transplant. The receptors were sampled from a male patient between 10 and 17 years old who had a stem cell transplant for acute lymphoblastic leukemia, so the T cells may come from the graft donor.

This clonotype was seen at least ten times. The V call is TRBV28, the J call TRBJ2-6; 9 bases are shared with TRBD1. This CDR3 is built from 17 residues. V lost 6 bases, J lost 0 bases, and 6 bases stayed unmatched. Germline-derived CDR1 and CDR2 are MDHEN and SYDVKM. The CDR3 region has the DNA TGTGCCAGCAGGACAGGGGGTCCACACTCTGGGGCCAACGTCCTGACTTTC. The encoded protein is CASRTGGPHSGANVLTF.

This clonotype was seen at least ten times. The rearrangement joins TRBV28 to TRBJ2-1, with TRBD2 matching 9 bases. V lost 8 bases, J lost 10 bases, and 21 bases stayed unmatched. This CDR3 comprises 17 residues. CDR1 and CDR2 (germline): MDHEN, SYDVKM. The CDR3 is CASLPLNGLAGSGEQFF. DNA for the CDR3: TGTGCCAGCCTCCCCCTCAATGGGCTAGCGGGGAGCGGGGAGCAGTTCTTC.

Note on this clonotype: A much larger clone sits a single nucleotide away, making a read error possible. The chain recombines TRBV24-1 with TRBJ2-2; perhaps D is TRBD1 or TRBD2 (5 bases each). V was trimmed by 7 bases and J by 6 bases, leaving 11 bases between them. Looked up from germline, CDR1 is KGHDR and CDR2 is SFDVKD. The CDR3 covers 13 residues. Here the CDR3 DNA reads TGTGCCACCAGCGACAGAGCGGCCGGGGAGCTGTTTTTT. Translated, it gives CATSDRAAGELFF.

This clonotype was seen only once. It may be a read error: a sequence one base away is much more abundant. This sequence joins TRBV12-3 or TRBV12-4 and TRBJ2-2; D gene unclear. CDR3 length: 12 amino acids. The V end lost 11 bases, the J end lost 2 bases, and 9 bases lay between the germline ends. CDR3 residues: CAGTQNTGELFF. In nucleotides, the CDR3 is TGTGCCGGCACTCAAAACACCGGGGAGCTGTTTTTT.

This clonotype was picked up many times. The chain recombines TRBV3-1 with TRBJ1-2; D remains unclear. Germline CDR1 LGHDT, CDR2 YNNKEL (reference sequence). The CDR3 has 13 amino acids. V lost 1 base and J lost 6, with 9 bases in between. Written as DNA, the CDR3 is TGTGCCAGCAGCCAAGCGCTCTCTGATGGCTACACCTTC. Translating it yields CASSQALSDGYTF.

This clonotype was recorded many times. The genes are TRBV12-5 and TRBJ1-3; possibly TRBD1 for D (6 bases). Trimming left V 1 base short and J 2 bases short, with 18 bases between. The CDR3 loop spans 18 amino acids. In germline, CDR1 is LGHNT, CDR2 FRNRAP. CDR3: CASGLGQKQGAPGNTIYF. DNA of the CDR3: TGTGCTAGTGGTTTGGGCCAGAAACAGGGAGCTCCTGGAAACACCATATATTTT.

Concerning this clonotype itself: With a much larger clone just one base away, this may be a read error. The V call is TRBV5-6, the J call TRBJ2-5, with a possible D match to TRBD2 (6 bases). The V and J ends lost 0 bases and 1 base respectively, with 13 bases between them. CDR3 length: 16 amino acids. The V gene's germline CDR1 is SGHDT and CDR2 YYEEEE. CDR3 bases: TGTGCCAGCAGCTTGGGCCCGGGACTGGTCCAAGAGACCCAGTACTTC. Encoded protein: CASSLGPGLVQETQYF.

At least ten counts were recorded for this clonotype. CDR3 sequence reads: CASSYGTQGGRFSGANVLTF. CDR3 in DNA: TGTGCCAGCAGTTACGGGACTCAGGGGGGGCGTTTCTCTGGGGCCAACGTCCTGACTTTC. The chain recombines TRBV6-2 or TRBV6-3 with TRBJ2-6; D tentatively reads TRBD1 or TRBD2 (7 bases each). CDR1 and CDR2 from the germline V gene are MNHEY and SVGEGT. Trimming removed 2 bases from V and 0 bases from J, with 20 bases in between. CDR3 length equals 20 residues.

This clonotype was counted many times. This sequence joins TRBV29-1 and TRBJ2-7; TRBD2 might be the D (5 bases). The CDR3 is 13 residues long. Between the trimmed V and J ends, which lost 0 bases and 3 bases, there was a span of 9 bases. Per germline, CDR1 SQVTM and CDR2 ANQGSEA. In nucleotides, the CDR3 is TGCAGCGTTGAAGACCCAGCGGACTACGAGCAGTACTTC. It codes for CSVEDPADYEQYF.

This clonotype showed up many times. This chain joins TRBV18 and TRBJ1-1, with unresolved D. V lost 1 base, J lost 2 bases, and 11 bases lay in between. Germline values: CDR1 KGHSH, CDR2 LQKENI. There are 15 residues in the CDR3. CDR3 residues: CASSPQGGDNTEAFF. The CDR3 DNA follows: TGTGCCAGCTCACCACAGGGTGGGGATAACACTGAAGCTTTCTTT.

This clonotype was detected ten times or more. The V gene is TRBV2, the J gene TRBJ2-2; weak D call: TRBD2 (6 bases). The V end lost 2 bases, the J end lost 5 bases, and 18 bases lay between the germline ends. The CDR3 has 17 residues. The germline gives CDR1 SNHLY, CDR2 FYNNEI. CDR3 coding DNA: TGTGCCAGCAGTGAACGCGGGGCGGAACGTGTAACCGGGGAGCTGTTTTTT. It specifies CASSERGAERVTGELFF.

This clonotype was recorded many times. V gene TRBV5-1 combines with J gene TRBJ2-2; D is perhaps TRBD1 (6 bases). V lost 7 bases to trimming and J lost 0 bases, with 13 bases between them. CDR3 length: 15 residues. Germline V gene data show CDR1 as SGHRS and CDR2 as YFSETQ. The CDR3 region has the DNA TGCGCCAGCCATTCTGGACAGACGAACACCGGGGAGCTGTTTTTT. Amino acids: CASHSGQTNTGELFF. Full variable domain (rest looked up from reference TRBV5-1 and TRBJ2-2): KAGVTQTPRYLIKTRGQQVTLSCSPISGHRSVSWYQQTPGQGLQFLFEYFSETQRNKGNFPGRFSGRQFSNSRSEMNVSTLELGDSALYLCASHSGQTNTGELFFGEGSRLTVL.

This clonotype has ten or more counts. V usage is TRBV29-1 and J usage is TRBJ2-7; D gene uncertain. The germline CDR1 and CDR2 sequences are SQVTM and ANQGSEA. The V and J ends lost 0 bases and 3 bases respectively, with 9 bases between them. The CDR3 sequence is 13 residues long. For the CDR3, the DNA is TGCAGCGTTGAAGATTTGGCAGGCTACGAGCAGTACTTC. This sequence encodes CSVEDLAGYEQYF.

This clonotype occurred many times. J is TRBJ2-1 and V is TRBV24-1, with D perhaps matching TRBD1 (6 bases). This CDR3 has 18 amino acids. Trimming took 4 bases from V and 0 from J, leaving 18 bases between them. The germline gives CDR1 KGHDR, CDR2 SFDVKD. The chain's CDR3 is CATSDLSGDGLSYNEQFF. CDR3 coding DNA: TGTGCCACCAGTGACCTATCAGGGGACGGCCTCTCCTACAATGAGCAGTTCTTC.

This clonotype was seen repeatedly, ten times or more. The chain has TRBV2 and TRBJ2-7; possible D gene TRBD1, 5 bases. There are 15 residues in the CDR3. Germline V gene data show CDR1 as SNHLY and CDR2 as FYNNEI. Trimming shortened V by 3 bases and J by 0 bases, and 12 bases separated the two germline ends. As DNA, the CDR3 is TGTGCCAGCAGTGATACAGGTATGGGCTCCTACGAGCAGTACTTC. This sequence encodes CASSDTGMGSYEQYF. Variable domain in full (rest from reference TRBV2 and TRBJ2-7): EPEVTQTPSHQVTQMGQEVILRCVPISNHLYFYWYRQILGQKVEFLVSFYNNEISEKSEIFDDQFSVERPDGSNFTLKIRSTKLEDSAMYFCASSDTGMGSYEQYFGPGTRLTVT.

This clonotype was counted many times. This chain links TRBV7-9 with TRBJ1-2, with a tentative D call TRBD1 (5 bases). The CDR3 is made up of 15 amino acids. CDR1 is SEHNR and CDR2 is FQNEAQ in the germline V gene (reference sequence). The germline V and J ends were trimmed by 1 base and 4 bases, with 13 bases remaining between them. This CDR3 reads CASSLGDRPFYGYTF. CDR3 coding DNA: TGTGCCAGCAGCTTAGGGGACCGACCCTTCTATGGCTACACCTTC.

This clonotype was recorded at least ten times. The V gene is TRBV9, the J gene TRBJ2-1; D may correspond to TRBD1 or TRBD2 (5 bases each). The CDR3 totals 15 residues. The V end lost 3 bases, the J end lost 7 bases, and 17 bases lay between the germline ends. Germline V lookup: CDR1 SGDLS, CDR2 YYNGEE. CDR3 amino acids: CASSGGQGVRNEQFF. In DNA, the CDR3 is TGTGCCAGCAGCGGAGGGCAGGGAGTGAGGAATGAGCAGTTCTTC.

The chain uses TRBV4-2 and TRBJ2-7; D uncertain. CDR3 length: 16 residues. Deletions cut 1 base from V and 0 bases from J, with 13 bases between. Germline lookup yields CDR1 LGHNA and CDR2 YNFKEQ. CDR3 in DNA: TGTGCCAGCAGCCAAGGGGTAGCTCGATTCTCCTACGAGCAGTACTTC. It yields the protein CASSQGVARFSYEQYF.

V gene TRBV6-2 or TRBV6-3 combines with J gene TRBJ2-1; 10 nucleotides match TRBD1. V gave up 0 bases and J gave up 6 bases; unmatched junction bases: 8. Germline V gene lookup returns CDR1 MNHEY and CDR2 SVGEGT. The CDR3 has 17 residues. The CDR3 coding sequence is TGTGCCAGCAGTTACTCCCCGGACAGGGGGAAAGTCAATGAGCAGTTCTTC. Translated, it gives CASSYSPDRGKVNEQFF.

This clonotype appeared a few times. The chain has TRBV29-1 and TRBJ1-1; no firm D call. V lost 1 base and J lost 0, with 9 bases in between. Germline loops: CDR1 SQVTM, CDR2 ANQGSEA. This CDR3 has 14 residues. Written as DNA, the CDR3 is TGCAGCGTTGAAGTAGCGAAAATGAACACTGAAGCTTTCTTT. Protein: CSVEVAKMNTEAFF.

This clonotype appeared many times. V is TRBV13 and J is TRBJ2-2; D gene uncertain. The CDR3 runs to 15 residues. Germline V CDR1 and CDR2: PRHDT, FYEKMQ (reference sequence). The germline V and J ends were trimmed by 2 bases and 0 bases, with 7 bases remaining between them. The CDR3 loop is CASSLSQANTGELFF. In DNA, the CDR3 is TGTGCCAGCAGCTTAAGTCAGGCGAACACCGGGGAGCTGTTTTTT.